This T cell receptor beta chain was identified in a study of control samples from healthy donors and cancer patients. CDR1 is MGHDK, CDR2 SYGVNS, per germline. The CDR3 consists of 11 residues. With 8 bases removed from V and 6 bases from J, the gap between germline ends came to 11 bases. Profiling relied on immunoSEQ multiplex PCR, and the TCRdb table lists in-frame clones only, not all of them. Among about 180,000 clones listed, roughly 94% were seen once. This TCR was recovered from a woman aged 18-29 years in good health. Source material: blood. This chain uses TRBV25-1 with TRBJ2-7; a possible D gene is TRBD1 (6 bases). CDR3 sequence (DNA): TGTGCCAGCGGAACAGGGTCCGAGCAGTACTTC. Translating gives CASGTGSEQYF.